The clone carrying this TCR beta chain showed up just a few times. Its target is not known. Cells were stimulated with CMV-infected fibroblast lysates at approximately 10 ug/mL. CD4+ T cells upregulating both CD40 ligand and CD69 were sorted as responding cells. CDR3 length: 15 amino acids. V lost 2 bases and J lost 4, with 14 bases in between. Germline values: CDR1 MGHRA, CDR2 YSYEKL. The data are from a study of persistence of HIV-infected CD4 T cells. General study points: Within sorted populations, more oligoclonal TCRs accompanied more oligoclonal proviruses. TCRbeta richness was lower in CMV- and Gag-responding cells than in anti-CD3/anti-CD28-responding cells.

The libraries were made with immunoSEQ version 4 in survey mode. Template was genomic DNA at around 10 ng/uL, with up to about 1 ug used per sample. Measured with immunoSEQ multiplex PCR; TCRdb has only the in-frame clones, and not every one. The sample contains just over 7,500 clones, about 61% of which appear only once. The chain couples TRBV4-1 to TRBJ1-1, with D tentatively TRBD1 (5 bases). The source is an adult man with HIV who was CMV-seropositive. This material consisted of CD4+ T cells sorted from PBMCs after approximately 19-hour stimulation, taken from a patient who received antiretroviral therapy. As DNA, the CDR3 is TGCGCCAGCAGCCAAACCCTGGGGACGATCACTGAAGCTTTCTTT. This codes for CASSQTLGTITEAFF.